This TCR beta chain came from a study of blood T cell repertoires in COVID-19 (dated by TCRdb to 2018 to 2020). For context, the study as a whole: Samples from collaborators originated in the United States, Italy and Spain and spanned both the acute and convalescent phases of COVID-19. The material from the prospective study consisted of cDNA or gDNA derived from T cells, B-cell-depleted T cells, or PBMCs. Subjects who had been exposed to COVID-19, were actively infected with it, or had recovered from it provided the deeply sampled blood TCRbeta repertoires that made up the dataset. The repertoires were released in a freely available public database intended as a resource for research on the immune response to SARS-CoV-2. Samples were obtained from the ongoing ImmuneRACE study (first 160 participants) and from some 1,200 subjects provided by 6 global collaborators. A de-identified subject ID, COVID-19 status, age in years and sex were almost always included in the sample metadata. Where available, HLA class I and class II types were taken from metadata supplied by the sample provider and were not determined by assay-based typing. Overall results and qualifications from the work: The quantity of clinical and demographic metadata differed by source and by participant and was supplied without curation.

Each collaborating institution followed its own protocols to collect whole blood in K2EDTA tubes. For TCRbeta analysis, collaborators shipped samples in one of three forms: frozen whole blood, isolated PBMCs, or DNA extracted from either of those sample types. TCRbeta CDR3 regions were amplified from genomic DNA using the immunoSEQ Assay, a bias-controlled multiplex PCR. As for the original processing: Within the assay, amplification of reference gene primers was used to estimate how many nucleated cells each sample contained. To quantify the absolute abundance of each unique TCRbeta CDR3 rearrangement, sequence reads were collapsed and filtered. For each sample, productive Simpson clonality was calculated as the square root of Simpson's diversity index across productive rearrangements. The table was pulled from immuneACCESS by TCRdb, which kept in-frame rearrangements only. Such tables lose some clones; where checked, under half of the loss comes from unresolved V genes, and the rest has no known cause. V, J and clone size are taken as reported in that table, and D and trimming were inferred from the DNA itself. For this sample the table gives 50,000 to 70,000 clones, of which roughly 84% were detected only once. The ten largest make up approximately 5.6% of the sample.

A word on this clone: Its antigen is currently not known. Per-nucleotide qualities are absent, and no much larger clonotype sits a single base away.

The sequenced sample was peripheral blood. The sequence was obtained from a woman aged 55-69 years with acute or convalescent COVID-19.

CDR3 protein: CASSLDGGGARDTQYF. The DNA is TGTGCCAGCAGCTTGGATGGCGGGGGGGCGAGAGATACGCAGTATTTT. This chain joins TRBV5-4 to TRBJ2-3; 9 central bases correspond to TRBD2. CDR1 is given as SGHNT and CDR2 as YYREEE, both from the germline V gene (reference sequence). Spanning cysteine to phenylalanine, the CDR3 consists of 16 amino acids. Only the CDR3 portion is preserved as DNA: 48 bases, with reading frame beginning at the first base. The germline V end is reduced by 0 bases and the J end by 5 bases; junction bases left unmatched: 7.